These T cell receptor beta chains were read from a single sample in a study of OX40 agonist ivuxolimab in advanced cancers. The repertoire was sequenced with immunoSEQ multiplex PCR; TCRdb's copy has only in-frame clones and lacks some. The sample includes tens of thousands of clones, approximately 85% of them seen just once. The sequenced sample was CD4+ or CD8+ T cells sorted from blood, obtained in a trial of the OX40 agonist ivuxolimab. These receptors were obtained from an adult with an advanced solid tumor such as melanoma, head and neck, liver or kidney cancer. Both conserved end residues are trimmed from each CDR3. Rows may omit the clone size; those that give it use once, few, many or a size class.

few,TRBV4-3,ASSQAASGRNQPQH
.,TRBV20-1,SARDPETQY
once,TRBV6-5,ASSSDRFNTEAF
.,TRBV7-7,ASSLFMGYEQY
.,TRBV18,ASSPGQWMNTEAF
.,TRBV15,ATSRVLGQPTGELF
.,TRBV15,ATSRAIGTVRLDTQY
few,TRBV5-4,ASSSGQGNYGYT
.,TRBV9,ASSVGSPLF
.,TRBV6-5,ASSYSSMSANSPLH
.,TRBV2,ASRGASTGNTEAF
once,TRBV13,ASSFVYDEQY
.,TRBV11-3,ASSLRHHNEQF
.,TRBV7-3,ASSASPFSGGRYSGELF
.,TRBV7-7,ASSPVRQSRANVLT
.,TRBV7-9,ASSFRTRGTEAF
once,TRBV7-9,ASSVPGLTYEQY
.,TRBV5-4,ASSLIAGADTQY
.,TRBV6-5,ASSYLGGGRNTEAF